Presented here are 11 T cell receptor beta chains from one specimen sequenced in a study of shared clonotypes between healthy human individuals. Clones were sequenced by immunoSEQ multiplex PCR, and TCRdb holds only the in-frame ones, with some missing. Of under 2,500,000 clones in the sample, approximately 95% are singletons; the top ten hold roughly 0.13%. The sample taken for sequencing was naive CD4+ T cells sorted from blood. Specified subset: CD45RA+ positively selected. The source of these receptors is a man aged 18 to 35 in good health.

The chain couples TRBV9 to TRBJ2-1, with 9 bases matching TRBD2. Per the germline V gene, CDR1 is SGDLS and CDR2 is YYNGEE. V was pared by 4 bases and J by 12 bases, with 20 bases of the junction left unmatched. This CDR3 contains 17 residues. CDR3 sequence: CASSINSGGSGFGGQFF. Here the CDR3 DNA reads TGTGCCAGCAGCATCAATAGCGGGGGCTCCGGCTTCGGTGGGCAGTTCTTC.

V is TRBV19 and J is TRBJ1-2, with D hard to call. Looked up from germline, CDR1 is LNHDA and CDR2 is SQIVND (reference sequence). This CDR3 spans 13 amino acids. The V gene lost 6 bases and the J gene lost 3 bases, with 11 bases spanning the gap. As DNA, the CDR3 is TGTGCCAGTAGGGGCCCCTACGACTATGGCTACACCTTC. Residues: CASRGPYDYGYTF.

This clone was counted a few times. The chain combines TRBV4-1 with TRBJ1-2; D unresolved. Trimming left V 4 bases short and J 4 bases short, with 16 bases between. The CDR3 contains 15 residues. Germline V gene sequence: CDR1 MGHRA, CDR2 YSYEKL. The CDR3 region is CASSPGLERGYGYTF. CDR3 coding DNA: TGCGCCAGCAGCCCTGGACTAGAGCGGGGCTATGGCTACACCTTC.

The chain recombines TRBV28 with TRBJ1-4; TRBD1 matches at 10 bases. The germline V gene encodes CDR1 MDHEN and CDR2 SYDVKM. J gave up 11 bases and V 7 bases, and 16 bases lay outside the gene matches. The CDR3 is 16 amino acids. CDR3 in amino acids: CASIRQGARGQRKLFF. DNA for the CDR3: TGTGCCAGCATCAGACAGGGGGCGCGGGGACAGAGGAAACTGTTTTTT.

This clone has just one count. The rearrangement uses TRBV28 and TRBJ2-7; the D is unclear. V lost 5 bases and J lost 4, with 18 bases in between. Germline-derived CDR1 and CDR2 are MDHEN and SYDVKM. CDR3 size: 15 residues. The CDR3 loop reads CASSPKLNRFYEQYF. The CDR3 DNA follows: TGTGCCAGCAGTCCAAAACTGAATAGATTTTACGAGCAGTACTTC.

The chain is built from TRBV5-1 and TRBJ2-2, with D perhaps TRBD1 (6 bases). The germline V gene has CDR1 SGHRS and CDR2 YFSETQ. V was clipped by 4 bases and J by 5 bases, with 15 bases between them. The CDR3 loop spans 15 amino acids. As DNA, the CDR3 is TGCGCCAGCAGCGGTGGGGGCTCGGGTACCGGGGAGCTGTTTTTT. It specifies CASSGGGSGTGELFF.

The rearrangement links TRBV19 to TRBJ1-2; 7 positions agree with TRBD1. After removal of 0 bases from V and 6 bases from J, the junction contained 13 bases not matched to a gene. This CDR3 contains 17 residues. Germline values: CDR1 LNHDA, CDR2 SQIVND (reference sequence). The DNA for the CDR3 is TGTGCCAGTAGTATAGAAGCCTCGGCAGGGGGACGGAATGGCTACACCTTC. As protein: CASSIEASAGGRNGYTF.

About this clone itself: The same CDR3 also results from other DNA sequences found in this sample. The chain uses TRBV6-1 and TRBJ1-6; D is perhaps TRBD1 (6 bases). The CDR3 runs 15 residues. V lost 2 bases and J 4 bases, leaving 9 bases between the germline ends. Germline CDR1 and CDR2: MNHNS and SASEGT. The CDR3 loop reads CASSERGTYNSPLHF. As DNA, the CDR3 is TGTGCCAGCAGTGAAAGGGGGACGTATAATTCACCCCTCCACTTT.

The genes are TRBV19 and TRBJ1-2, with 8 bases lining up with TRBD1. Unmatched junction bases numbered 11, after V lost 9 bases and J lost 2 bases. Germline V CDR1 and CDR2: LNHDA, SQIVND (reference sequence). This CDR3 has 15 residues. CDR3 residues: CASLSRTGKNYGYTF. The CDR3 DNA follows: TGTGCCAGCCTAAGCAGGACAGGGAAAAACTATGGCTACACCTTC. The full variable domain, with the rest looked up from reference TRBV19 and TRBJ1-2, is DGGITQSPKYLFRKEGQNVTLSCEQNLNHDAMYWYRQDPGQGLRLIYYSQIVNDFQKGDIAEGYSVSREKKESFPLTVTSAQKNPTAFYLCASLSRTGKNYGYTFGSGTRLTVV.

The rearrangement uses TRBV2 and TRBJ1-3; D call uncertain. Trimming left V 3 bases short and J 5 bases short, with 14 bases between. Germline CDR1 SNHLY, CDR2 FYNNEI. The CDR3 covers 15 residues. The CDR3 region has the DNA TGTGCCAGCAGTGATGACACTCTAGGTAGAAACACCATATATTTT. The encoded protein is CASSDDTLGRNTIYF.

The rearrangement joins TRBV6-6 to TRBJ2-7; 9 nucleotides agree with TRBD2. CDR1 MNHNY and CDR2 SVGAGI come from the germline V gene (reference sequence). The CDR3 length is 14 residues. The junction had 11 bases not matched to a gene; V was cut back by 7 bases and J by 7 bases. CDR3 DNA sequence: TGTGCCAGCACCAGACTAGCGGAGGGGCGGGAGCAGTACTTC. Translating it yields CASTRLAEGREQYF.